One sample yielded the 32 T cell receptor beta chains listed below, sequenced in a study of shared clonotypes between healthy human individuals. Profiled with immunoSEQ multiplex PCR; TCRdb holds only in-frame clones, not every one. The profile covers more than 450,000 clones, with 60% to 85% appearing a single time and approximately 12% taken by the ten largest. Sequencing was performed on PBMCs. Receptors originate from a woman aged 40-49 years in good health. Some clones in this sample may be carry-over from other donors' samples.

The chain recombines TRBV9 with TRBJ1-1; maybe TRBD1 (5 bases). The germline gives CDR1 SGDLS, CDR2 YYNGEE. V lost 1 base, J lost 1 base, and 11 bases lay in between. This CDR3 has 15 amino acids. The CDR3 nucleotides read TGTGCCAGCAGCGTAAGGCCGGGGGAGAACACTGAAGCTTTCTTT. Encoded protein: CASSVRPGENTEAFF.

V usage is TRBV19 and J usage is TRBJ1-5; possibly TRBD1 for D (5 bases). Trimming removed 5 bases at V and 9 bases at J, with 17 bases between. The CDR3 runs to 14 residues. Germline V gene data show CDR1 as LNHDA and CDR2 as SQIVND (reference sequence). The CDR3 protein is CASSPSREVPPQHF. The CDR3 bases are TGTGCCAGTAGTCCCAGCAGGGAGGTCCCGCCCCAGCATTTT.

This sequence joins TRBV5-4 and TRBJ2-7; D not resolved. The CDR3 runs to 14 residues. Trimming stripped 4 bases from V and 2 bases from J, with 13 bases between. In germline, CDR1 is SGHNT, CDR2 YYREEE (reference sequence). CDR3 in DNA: TGTGCCAGCAGCCCCCTCGACAAAACCTACGAGCAGTACTTC. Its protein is CASSPLDKTYEQYF.

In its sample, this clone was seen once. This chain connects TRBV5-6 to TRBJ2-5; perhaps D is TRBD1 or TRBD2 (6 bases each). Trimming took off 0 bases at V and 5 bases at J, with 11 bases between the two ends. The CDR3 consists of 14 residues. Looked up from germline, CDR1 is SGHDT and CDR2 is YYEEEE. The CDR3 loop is CASSLVGGWETQYF. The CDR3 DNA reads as TGTGCCAGCAGCTTGGTCGGGGGCTGGGAGACCCAGTACTTC.

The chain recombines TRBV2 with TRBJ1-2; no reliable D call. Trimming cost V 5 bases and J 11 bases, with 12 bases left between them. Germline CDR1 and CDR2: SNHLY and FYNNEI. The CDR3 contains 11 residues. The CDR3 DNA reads TGTGCCAGCAGTTATCCCGGGCTTTACACCTTC. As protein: CASSYPGLYTF.

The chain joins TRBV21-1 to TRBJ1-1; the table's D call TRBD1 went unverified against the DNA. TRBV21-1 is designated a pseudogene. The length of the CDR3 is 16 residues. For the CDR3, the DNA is TGTGCCAGCAGCAAAGTCCGGACAGGGGGCGTCCCTGAAGCTTTCTTT. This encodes CASSKVRTGGVPEAFF.

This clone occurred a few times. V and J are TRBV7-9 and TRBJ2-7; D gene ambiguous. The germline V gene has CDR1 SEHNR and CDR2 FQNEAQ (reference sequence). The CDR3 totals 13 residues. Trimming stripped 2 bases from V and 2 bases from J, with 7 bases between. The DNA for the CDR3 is TGTGCCAGCAGCTTAACTCTGACCTACGAGCAGTACTTC. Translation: CASSLTLTYEQYF.

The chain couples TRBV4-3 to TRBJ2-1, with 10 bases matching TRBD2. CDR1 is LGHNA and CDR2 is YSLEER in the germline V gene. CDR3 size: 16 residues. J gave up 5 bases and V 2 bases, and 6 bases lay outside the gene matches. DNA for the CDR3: TGCGCCAGCAGCCAAACACAGCGGGAGGGGGACAATGAGCAGTTCTTC. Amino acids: CASSQTQREGDNEQFF.

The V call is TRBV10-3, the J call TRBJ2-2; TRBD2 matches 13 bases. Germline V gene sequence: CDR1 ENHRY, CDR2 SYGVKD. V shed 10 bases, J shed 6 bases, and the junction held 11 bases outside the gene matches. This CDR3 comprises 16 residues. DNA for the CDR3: TGTGCCACCAGAGGACTAGCGGGAGTCTCGGCCGGGGAGCTGTTTTTT. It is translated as CATRGLAGVSAGELFF.

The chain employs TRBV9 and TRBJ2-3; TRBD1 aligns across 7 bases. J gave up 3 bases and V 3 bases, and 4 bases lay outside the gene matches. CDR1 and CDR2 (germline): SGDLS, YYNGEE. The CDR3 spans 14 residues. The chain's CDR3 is CASSAGQLTDTQYF. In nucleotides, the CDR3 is TGTGCCAGCAGCGCGGGACAGCTAACAGATACGCAGTATTTT.

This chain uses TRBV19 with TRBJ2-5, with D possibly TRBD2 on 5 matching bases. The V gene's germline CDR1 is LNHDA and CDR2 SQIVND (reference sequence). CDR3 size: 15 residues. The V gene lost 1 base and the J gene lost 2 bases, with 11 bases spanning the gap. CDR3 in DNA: TGTGCCAGTAGTATAGGAGGCGGGTGGCAAGAGACCCAGTACTTC. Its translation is CASSIGGGWQETQYF.

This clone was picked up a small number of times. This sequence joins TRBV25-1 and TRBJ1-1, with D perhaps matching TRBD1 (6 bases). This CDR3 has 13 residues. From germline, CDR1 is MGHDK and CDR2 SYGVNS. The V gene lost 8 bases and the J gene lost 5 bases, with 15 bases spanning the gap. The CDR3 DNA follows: TGTGCCAGCCAACCCAGGGGCGAAACTGAAGCTTTCTTT. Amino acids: CASQPRGETEAFF.

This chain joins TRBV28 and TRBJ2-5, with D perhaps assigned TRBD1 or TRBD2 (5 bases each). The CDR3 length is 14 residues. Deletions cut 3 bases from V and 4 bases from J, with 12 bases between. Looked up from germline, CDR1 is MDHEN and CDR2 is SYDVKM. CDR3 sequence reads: CASSFGAGGETQYF. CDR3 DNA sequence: TGTGCCAGCAGTTTTGGGGCTGGGGGAGAGACCCAGTACTTC.

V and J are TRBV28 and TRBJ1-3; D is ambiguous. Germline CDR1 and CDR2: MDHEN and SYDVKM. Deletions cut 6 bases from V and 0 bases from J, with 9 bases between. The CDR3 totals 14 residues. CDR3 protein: CASRPPSSGNTIYF. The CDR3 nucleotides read TGTGCCAGCAGGCCGCCGAGCTCTGGAAACACCATATATTTT. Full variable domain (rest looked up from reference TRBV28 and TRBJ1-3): DVKVTQSSRYLVKRTGEKVFLECVQDMDHENMFWYRQDPGLGLRLIYFSYDVKMKEKGDIPEGYSVSREKKERFSLILESASTNQTSMYLCASRPPSSGNTIYFGEGSWLTVV.

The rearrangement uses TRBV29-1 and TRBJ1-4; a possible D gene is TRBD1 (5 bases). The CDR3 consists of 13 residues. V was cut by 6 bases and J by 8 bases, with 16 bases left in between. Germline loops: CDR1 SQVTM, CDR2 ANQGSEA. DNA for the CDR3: TGCAGCGTACAGGAAACCCGAGGGGAAAAACTGTTTTTT. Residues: CSVQETRGEKLFF. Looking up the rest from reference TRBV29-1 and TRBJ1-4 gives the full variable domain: SAVISQKPSRDICQRGTSLTIQCQVDSQVTMMFWYRQQPGQSLTLIATANQGSEATYESGFVIDKFPISRPNLTFSTLTVSNMSPEDSSIYLCSVQETRGEKLFFGSGTQLSVL.

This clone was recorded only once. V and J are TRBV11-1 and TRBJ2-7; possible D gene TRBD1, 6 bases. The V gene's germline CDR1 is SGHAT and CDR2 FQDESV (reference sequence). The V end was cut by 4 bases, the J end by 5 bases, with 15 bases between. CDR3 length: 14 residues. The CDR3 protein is CASSWGQGFHEQYF. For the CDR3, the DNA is TGTGCCAGCAGCTGGGGGCAGGGGTTCCACGAGCAGTACTTC.

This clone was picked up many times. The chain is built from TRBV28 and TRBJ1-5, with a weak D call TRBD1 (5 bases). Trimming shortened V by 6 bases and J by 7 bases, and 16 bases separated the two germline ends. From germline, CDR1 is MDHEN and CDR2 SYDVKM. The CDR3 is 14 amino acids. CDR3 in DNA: TGTGCCAGCAGCAAGGACGGGTCAGGGCAGCCCCAGCATTTT. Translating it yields CASSKDGSGQPQHF. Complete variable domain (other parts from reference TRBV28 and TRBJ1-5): DVKVTQSSRYLVKRTGEKVFLECVQDMDHENMFWYRQDPGLGLRLIYFSYDVKMKEKGDIPEGYSVSREKKERFSLILESASTNQTSMYLCASSKDGSGQPQHFGDGTRLSIL.

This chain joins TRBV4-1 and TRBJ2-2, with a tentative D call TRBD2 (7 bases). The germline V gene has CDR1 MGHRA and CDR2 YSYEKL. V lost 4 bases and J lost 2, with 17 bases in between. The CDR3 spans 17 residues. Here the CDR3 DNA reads TGCGCCAGCAGCCTCTCCCGAAGCGGGACAAACACCGGGGAGCTGTTTTTT. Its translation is CASSLSRSGTNTGELFF.

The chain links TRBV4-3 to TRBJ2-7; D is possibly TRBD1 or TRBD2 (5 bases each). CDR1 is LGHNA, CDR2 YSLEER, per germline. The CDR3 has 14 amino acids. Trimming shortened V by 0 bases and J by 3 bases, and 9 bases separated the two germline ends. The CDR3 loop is CASSQDLGGYEQYF. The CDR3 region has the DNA TGCGCCAGCAGCCAAGATCTTGGGGGCTACGAGCAGTACTTC.

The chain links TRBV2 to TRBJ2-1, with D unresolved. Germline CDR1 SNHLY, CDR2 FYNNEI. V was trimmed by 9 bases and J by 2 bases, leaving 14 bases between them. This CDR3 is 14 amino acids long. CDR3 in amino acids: CASKPGYAYNEQFF. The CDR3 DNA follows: TGTGCCAGTAAGCCCGGGTATGCCTACAATGAGCAGTTCTTC.

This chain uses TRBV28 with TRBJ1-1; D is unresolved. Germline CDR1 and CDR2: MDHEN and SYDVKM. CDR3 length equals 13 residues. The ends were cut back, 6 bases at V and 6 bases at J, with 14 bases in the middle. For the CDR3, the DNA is TGTGCCAGCAGCCTCGTTCAGGTCTCTGAAGCTTTCTTT. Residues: CASSLVQVSEAFF.

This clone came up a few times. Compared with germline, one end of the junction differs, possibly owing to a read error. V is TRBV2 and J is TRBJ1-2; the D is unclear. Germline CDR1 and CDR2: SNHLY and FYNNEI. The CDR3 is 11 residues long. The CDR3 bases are TGTGCCAGCAGTGCGAGGACCCACCCACCCTTC. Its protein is CASSARTHPPF. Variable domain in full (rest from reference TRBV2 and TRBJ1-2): EPEVTQTPSHQVTQMGQEVILRCVPISNHLYFYWYRQILGQKVEFLVSFYNNEISEKSEIFDDQFSVERPDGSNFTLKIRSTKLEDSAMYFCASSARTHPPFGSGTRLTVV.

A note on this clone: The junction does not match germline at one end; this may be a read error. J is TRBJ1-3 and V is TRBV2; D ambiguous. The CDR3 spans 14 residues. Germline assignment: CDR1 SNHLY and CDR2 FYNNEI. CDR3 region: CASREGSSGNTIYF. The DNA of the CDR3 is TGTGCCAGCAGGGAAGGAAGCTCTGGAAACACCATATATTTT. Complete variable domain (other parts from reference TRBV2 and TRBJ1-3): EPEVTQTPSHQVTQMGQEVILRCVPISNHLYFYWYRQILGQKVEFLVSFYNNEISEKSEIFDDQFSVERPDGSNFTLKIRSTKLEDSAMYFCASREGSSGNTIYFGEGSWLTVV.

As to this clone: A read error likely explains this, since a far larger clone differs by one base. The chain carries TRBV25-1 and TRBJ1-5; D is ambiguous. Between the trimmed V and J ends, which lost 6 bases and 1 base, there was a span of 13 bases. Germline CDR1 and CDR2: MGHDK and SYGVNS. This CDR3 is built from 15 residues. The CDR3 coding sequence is TGTGCCAGCAGCCCATCCATGGGGAGCAATCAGCCCCAGCATTTT. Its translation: CASSPSMGSNQPQHF.

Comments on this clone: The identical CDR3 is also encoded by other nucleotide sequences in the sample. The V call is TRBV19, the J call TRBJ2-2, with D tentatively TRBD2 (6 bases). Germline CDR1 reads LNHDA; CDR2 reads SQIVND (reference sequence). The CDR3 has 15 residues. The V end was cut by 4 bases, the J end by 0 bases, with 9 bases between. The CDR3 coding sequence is TGTGCCAGTAGTACCTCGGGGGCGAACACCGGGGAGCTGTTTTTT. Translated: CASSTSGANTGELFF. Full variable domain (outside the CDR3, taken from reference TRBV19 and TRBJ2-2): DGGITQSPKYLFRKEGQNVTLSCEQNLNHDAMYWYRQDPGQGLRLIYYSQIVNDFQKGDIAEGYSVSREKKESFPLTVTSAQKNPTAFYLCASSTSGANTGELFFGEGSRLTVL.

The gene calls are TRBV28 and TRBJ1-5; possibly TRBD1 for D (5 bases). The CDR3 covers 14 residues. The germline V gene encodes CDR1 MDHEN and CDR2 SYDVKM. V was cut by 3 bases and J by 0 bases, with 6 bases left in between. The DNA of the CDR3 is TGTGCCAGCAGTTTGACAGCTAGCAATCAGCCCCAGCATTTT. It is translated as CASSLTASNQPQHF.

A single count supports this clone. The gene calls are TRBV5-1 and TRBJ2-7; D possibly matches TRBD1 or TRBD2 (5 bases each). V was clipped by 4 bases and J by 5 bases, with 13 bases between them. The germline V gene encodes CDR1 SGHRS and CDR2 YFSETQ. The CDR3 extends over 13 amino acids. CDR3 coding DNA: TGCGCCAGCAGCCCCGGGACGAGGAACGAGCAGTACTTC. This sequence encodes CASSPGTRNEQYF.

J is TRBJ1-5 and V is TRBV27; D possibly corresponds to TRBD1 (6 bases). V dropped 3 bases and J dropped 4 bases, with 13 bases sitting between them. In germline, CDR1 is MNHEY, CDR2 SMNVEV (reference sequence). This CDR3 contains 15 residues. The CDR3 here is CASSFQGTRNQPQHF. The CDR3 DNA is TGTGCCAGCAGTTTTCAGGGGACGCGAAATCAGCCCCAGCATTTT.

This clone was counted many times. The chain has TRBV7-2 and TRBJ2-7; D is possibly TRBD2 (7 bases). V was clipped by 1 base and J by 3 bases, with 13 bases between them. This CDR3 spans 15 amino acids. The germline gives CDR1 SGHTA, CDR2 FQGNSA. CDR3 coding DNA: TGTGCCAGCAGCTTAGGGGGGGGCGGAGGCTACGAGCAGTACTTC. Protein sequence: CASSLGGGGGYEQYF.

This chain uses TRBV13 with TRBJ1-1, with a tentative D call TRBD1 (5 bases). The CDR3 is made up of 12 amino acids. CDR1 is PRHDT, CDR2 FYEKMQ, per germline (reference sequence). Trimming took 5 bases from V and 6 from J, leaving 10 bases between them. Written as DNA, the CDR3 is TGTGCCAGCAGCCTGGACATACCTGAAGCTTTCTTT. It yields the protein CASSLDIPEAFF.

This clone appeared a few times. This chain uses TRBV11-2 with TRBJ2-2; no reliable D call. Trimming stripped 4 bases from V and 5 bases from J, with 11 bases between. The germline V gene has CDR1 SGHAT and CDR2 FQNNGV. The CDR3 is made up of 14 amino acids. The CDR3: CASSSRPRTGELFF. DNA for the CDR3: TGTGCCAGCAGCTCCCGACCGCGTACCGGGGAGCTGTTTTTT.

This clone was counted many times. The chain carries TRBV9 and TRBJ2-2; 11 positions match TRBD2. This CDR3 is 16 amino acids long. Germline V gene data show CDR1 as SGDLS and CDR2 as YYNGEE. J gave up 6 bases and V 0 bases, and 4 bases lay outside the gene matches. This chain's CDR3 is CASSVVVLAGAGELFF. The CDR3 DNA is TGTGCCAGCAGCGTAGTTGTACTAGCGGGAGCCGGGGAGCTGTTTTTT.